This T cell receptor (beta chain) was documented in a study of T cell responses to AZD1222 COVID-19 vaccine. The table came from immunoSEQ multiplex PCR; TCRdb's copy has only in-frame clones and leaves some out. Among under 150,000 clones listed, 80% to 90% were seen once. Analyses pooled second doses at about 4 or about 12 weeks. This clone was observed a few times. No antigen is known for it. Findings of the study overall: At baseline, seropositivity was found in only 5 to 7 AZD1222 recipients. All repertoire sampling was performed exclusively after the peak T cell response. Across spike, vaccine-associated CD4 TCRs were found, dominant at 160-218 and 743-854.

The TCR was taken from an adult who received the AZD1222 COVID-19 vaccine. Sequenced material: peripheral blood, taken 28 days after the second AZD1222 dose.

CDR3 nucleotides: TGTGCCAGCAGCCCCGCTAGCGGGAGGTCCTACGAGCAGTACTTC. This translates into CASSPASGRSYEQYF. V usage is TRBV7-2 and J usage is TRBJ2-7; 11 bases are shared with TRBD2. Germline trimming cut 5 bases from V and 1 base from J; bases unmatched to any gene: 4. This CDR3 region has 15 residues. The germline gives CDR1 SGHTA, CDR2 FQGNSA.